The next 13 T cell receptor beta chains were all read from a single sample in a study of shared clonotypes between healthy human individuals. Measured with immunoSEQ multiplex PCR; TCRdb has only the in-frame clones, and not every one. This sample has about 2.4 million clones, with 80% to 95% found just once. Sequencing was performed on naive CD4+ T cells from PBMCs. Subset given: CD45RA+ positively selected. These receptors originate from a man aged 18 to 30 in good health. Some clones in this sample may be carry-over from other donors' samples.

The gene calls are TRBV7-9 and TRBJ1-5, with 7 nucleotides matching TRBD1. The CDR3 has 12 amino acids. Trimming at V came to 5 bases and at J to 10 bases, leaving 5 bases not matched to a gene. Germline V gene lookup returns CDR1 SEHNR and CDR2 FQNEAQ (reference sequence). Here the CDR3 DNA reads TGTGCCAGCAGCCGATCAGGGGGTCCCCAGCATTTT. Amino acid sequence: CASSRSGGPQHF.

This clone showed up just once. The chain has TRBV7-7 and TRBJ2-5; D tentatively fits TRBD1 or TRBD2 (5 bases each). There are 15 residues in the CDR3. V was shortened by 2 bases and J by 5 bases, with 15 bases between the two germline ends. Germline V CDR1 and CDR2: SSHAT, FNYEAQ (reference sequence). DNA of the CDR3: TGTGCCAGCAGCTTAACCGGGACCCCGGGGGAGACCCAGTACTTC. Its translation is CASSLTGTPGETQYF.

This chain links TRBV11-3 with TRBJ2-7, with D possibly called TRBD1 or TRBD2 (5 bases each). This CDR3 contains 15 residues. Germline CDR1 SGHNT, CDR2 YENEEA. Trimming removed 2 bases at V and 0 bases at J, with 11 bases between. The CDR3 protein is CASSLYQGPSYEQYF. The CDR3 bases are TGTGCCAGCAGCTTATATCAGGGACCCTCCTACGAGCAGTACTTC.

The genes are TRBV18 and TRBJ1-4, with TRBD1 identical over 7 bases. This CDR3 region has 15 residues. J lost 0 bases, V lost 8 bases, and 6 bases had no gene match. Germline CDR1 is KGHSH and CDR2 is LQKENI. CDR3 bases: TGTGCCAGCAAGGGACAGTCTTCAACTAATGAAAAACTGTTTTTT. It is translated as CASKGQSSTNEKLFF.

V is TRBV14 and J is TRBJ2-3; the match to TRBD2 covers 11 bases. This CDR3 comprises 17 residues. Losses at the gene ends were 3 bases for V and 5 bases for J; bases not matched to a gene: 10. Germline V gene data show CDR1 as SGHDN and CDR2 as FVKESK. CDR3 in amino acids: CASSQDELAGVGDTQYF. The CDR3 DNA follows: TGTGCCAGCAGCCAGGATGAACTAGCGGGAGTTGGAGATACGCAGTATTTT.

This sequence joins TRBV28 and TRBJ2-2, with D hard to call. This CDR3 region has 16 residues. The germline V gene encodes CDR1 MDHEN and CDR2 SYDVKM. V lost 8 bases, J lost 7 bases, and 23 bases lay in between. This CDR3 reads CASRPRWSPADGELFF. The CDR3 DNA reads TGTGCCAGCCGACCTCGTTGGAGCCCCGCGGACGGGGAGCTGTTTTTT.

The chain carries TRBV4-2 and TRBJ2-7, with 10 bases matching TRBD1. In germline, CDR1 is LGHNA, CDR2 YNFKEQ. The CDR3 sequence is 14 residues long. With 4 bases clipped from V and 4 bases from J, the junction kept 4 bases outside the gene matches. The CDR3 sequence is CASSPGQGRYEQYF. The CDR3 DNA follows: TGTGCCAGCAGCCCGGGACAGGGGAGGTACGAGCAGTACTTC.

In DNA, the CDR3 is TGTGCCAGCTCACCATGGACAGCGTTCGAAGCTTTCTTT. Residues: CASSPWTAFEAFF. The chain carries TRBV18 and TRBJ1-1; maybe TRBD1 (6 bases). CDR3 length equals 13 residues. The V gene lost 2 bases and the J gene lost 8 bases, with 12 bases spanning the gap. Germline CDR1 and CDR2: KGHSH and LQKENI.

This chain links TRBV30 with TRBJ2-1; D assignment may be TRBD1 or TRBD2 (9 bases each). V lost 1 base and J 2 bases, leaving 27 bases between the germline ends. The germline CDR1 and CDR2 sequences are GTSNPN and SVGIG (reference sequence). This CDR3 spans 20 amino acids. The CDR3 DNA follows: TGTGCCTGGAGTGCAACGACAGGGGGAGGGACTAGCCCGCCCTACAATGAGCAGTTCTTC. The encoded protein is CAWSATTGGGTSPPYNEQFF.

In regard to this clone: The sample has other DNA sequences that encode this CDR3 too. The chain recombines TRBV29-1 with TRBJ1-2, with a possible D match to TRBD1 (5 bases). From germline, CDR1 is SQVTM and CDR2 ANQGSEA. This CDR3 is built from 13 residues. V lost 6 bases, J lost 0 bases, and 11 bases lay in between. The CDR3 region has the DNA TGCAGCGTAGCCGGGACCGCTAACTATGGCTACACCTTC. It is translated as CSVAGTANYGYTF.

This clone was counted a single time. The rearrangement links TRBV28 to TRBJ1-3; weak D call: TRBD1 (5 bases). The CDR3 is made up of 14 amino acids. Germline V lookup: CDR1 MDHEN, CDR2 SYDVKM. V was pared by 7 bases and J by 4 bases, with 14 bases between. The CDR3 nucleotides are TGTGCCAGCATCCCTCCAGGGAACGGAAACACCATATATTTT. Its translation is CASIPPGNGNTIYF. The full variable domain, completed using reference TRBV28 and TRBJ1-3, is DVKVTQSSRYLVKRTGEKVFLECVQDMDHENMFWYRQDPGLGLRLIYFSYDVKMKEKGDIPEGYSVSREKKERFSLILESASTNQTSMYLCASIPPGNGNTIYFGEGSWLTVV.

The CDR3 DNA follows: TGTGCCAGCTCAGGGAGGCTAGCGGCCTACGAGCAGTACTTC. As protein: CASSGRLAAYEQYF. This chain uses TRBV18 with TRBJ2-7; the match to TRBD2 covers 7 bases. The J segment lost 2 bases and the V segment lost 5 bases, leaving 6 bases of the junction unmatched. The germline CDR1 and CDR2 sequences are KGHSH and LQKENI. The CDR3 runs 14 residues.

The CDR3 sequence is CASGRGRTDTQYF. CDR3 sequence (DNA): TGTGCCAGCGGACGGGGACGCACAGATACGCAGTATTTT. This chain links TRBV7-9 with TRBJ2-3; either TRBD1 or TRBD2 may supply D (5 bases each). The CDR3 length is 13 residues. CDR1 and CDR2 from the germline V gene are SEHNR and FQNEAQ (reference sequence). Trimming shortened V by 8 bases and J by 1 base, and 10 bases separated the two germline ends.